This is a list of T cell receptor beta chains from one sample in a study of T cells expressing NK-cell markers. With the 5' RACE reads reprocessed, TCRdb shows one record per CDR3 protein and no DNA. Its table records about 460,000 distinct CDR3 sequences. The sample comprised blood T cells: a sorted CD56 or NKG2C T cell subset, CD4+ or CD8+ T cells, or bulk PBMC T cells (not recorded which). These receptors were collected from a woman aged 50 to 65 in good health. CDR3s include the opening cysteine and the closing phenylalanine or tryptophan.

cdr3_aa: CASSLGQGGNSPLHF
j_call: TRBJ1-6
v_call: TRBV12-3/TRBV12-4

cdr3_aa: CASSISTSGNTIYF
j_call: TRBJ1-3
v_call: TRBV19

cdr3_aa: CASRPSTVNNSPLHF
j_call: TRBJ1-6
v_call: TRBV12-3/TRBV12-4

cdr3_aa: CAGNTVQGSEQFF
j_call: TRBJ2-1
v_call: TRBV7-9

cdr3_aa: CASSFGLSGSGYNEQFF
j_call: TRBJ2-1
v_call: TRBV5-1

cdr3_aa: CASSLEQAGVLEQFF
j_call: TRBJ2-1
v_call: TRBV5-1

cdr3_aa: CATKESGNSYNEQFF
j_call: TRBJ2-1
v_call: TRBV5-1

cdr3_aa: CASSRGGGYREKLFF
j_call: TRBJ1-4
v_call: TRBV27

cdr3_aa: CSVGRENTEAFF
j_call: TRBJ1-1
v_call: TRBV29-1

cdr3_aa: CASSPTLAGDFEQFF
j_call: TRBJ2-1
v_call: TRBV4-1

cdr3_aa: CASRALVEQFF
j_call: TRBJ2-1
v_call: TRBV25-1

cdr3_aa: CASSRFRADYNEQFF
j_call: TRBJ2-1
v_call: TRBV7-2

cdr3_aa: CASSLAGLAFNGELFF
j_call: TRBJ2-2
v_call: TRBV11-3

cdr3_aa: CASSDPFSPRPTESYEQYF
j_call: TRBJ2-7
v_call: TRBV12-3/TRBV12-4

cdr3_aa: CATSRNRGGASNNQPQHF
j_call: TRBJ1-5
v_call: TRBV15

cdr3_aa: CASSQVSEQFF
j_call: TRBJ2-1
v_call: TRBV3-1

cdr3_aa: CASSDRDRRTEAFF
j_call: TRBJ1-1
v_call: TRBV11-1